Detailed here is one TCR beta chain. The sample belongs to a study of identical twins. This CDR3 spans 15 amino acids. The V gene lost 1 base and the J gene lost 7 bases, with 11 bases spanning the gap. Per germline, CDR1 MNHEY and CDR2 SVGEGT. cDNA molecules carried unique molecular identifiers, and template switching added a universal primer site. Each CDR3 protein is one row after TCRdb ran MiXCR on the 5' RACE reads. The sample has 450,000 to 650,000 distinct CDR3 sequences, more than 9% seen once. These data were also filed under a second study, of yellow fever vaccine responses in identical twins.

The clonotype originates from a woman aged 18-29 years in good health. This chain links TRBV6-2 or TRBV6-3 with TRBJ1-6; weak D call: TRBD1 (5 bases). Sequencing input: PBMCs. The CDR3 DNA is TGTGCCAGCAGTTACTTCGGGGGGACGAATTCACCCCTCCACTTT. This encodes CASSYFGGTNSPLHF.